This T cell receptor (beta chain) is from a study of early T cells in non-severe SARS-CoV-2 infection (dated by TCRdb to the early 2020s). Regarding the complete study: Because TCR sequencing was done on bulk RNA from unsorted whole blood, the alpha and beta chains could not be paired. What the research found in general, with its limitations: VDJdb matching was skewed toward anti-spike CD8 responses, so virus-specific expansions were likely underestimated and private and CD4 specificities were missed.

Set within a cohort of healthcare workers in London, UK, this nested case-control study involved weekly PCR testing of nasopharyngeal swabs along with blood sampling. Between 23 and 31 March 2020, the week of the UK lockdown, healthcare workers were enrolled and then followed up weekly for as long as 16 weeks. This clonotype was recorded many times. The antigen this receptor binds is unknown. It has no much larger one-base neighbor in the sample; base qualities were not kept. V is cut back by 1 base and J by 3 bases, with 5 bases in the junction unmatched. As encoded in the germline V gene, CDR1 is MGHDK while CDR2 is SYGVNS. Measured from the cysteine to the phenylalanine, the CDR3 is 15 residues long. The retained sequence is limited to the CDR3, 45 bases, with the frame set at the first base. Library method: 5' RACE. Sequencing was performed on a NextSeq 500. To correct for sequencing error and PCR bias, the TCR library protocol tagged individual cDNA molecules with unique molecular identifiers. Both TCR alpha and beta chains were sequenced, and tight co-correlation was observed between alpha and beta sequence abundances in each sample. On the authors' methods: V gene, J gene and CDR3 annotation of TCR sequences was performed with Decombinator V4. Expanded TCRs were defined as changing significantly between any two time points under a Poisson model with p below 0.0001. TCR abundances were normalised to the total number of TCRs sequenced per sample and expressed as counts per million. MAIT TCRs were defined by TRAV1-2 paired with TRAJ12, TRAJ20 or TRAJ33, and iNKT TCRs by TRAV10 paired with TRAJ18. VDJdb, accessed on 1 November 2021, was searched for TCRs annotated for CMV, EBV and SARS-CoV-2, and TCRs annotated for more than one antigen were excluded. Starting from the raw public reads, TCRdb applied fastp trimming at Q25, assembled clones with MiXCR and retained in-frame beta chains. Under each unique CDR3 protein, matching rows form one entry showing the most common genes and DNA. The V and J calls were determined by TCRdb, not by the authors. The sample yields over 60,000 distinct CDR3 sequences; 10% were counted once. The top ten clones comprise under 10% of the sample.

The rearrangement joined TRBV25-1 to TRBJ1-2, and TRBD1 aligns with 7 junction nucleotides. This material consisted of whole blood, taken at baseline. This TCR derives from an adult who was a healthcare worker with PCR-confirmed SARS-CoV-2 infection or an uninfected control (not recorded which). CDR3 reads: CASSESPTGYYGYTF. Here is the DNA: TGTGCCAGCAGTGAATCCCCGACAGGGTACTATGGCTACACCTTC.